Each of the 21 T cell receptor beta chains below was sequenced from the same sample in a study of radiotherapy plus CTLA-4 blockade in lung cancer. This table comes from immunoSEQ multiplex PCR, and its TCRdb copy is limited to in-frame clones, with some not included. The table includes over 80,000 clones, about 88% detected once. The material was peripheral blood, obtained from a patient treated with radiotherapy plus ipilimumab. These receptors originate from a human donor with non-small cell lung cancer that progressed on radiotherapy plus ipilimumab.

This clone was recorded once. The chain recombines TRBV6-1 with TRBJ1-2, with D hard to call. Between the trimmed V and J ends, which lost 5 bases and 0 bases, there was a span of 13 bases. CDR3 length: 15 residues. CDR1 is MNHNS, CDR2 SASEGT, per germline. The CDR3 spells CASSPLLAANYGYTF. The CDR3 DNA sequence: TGTGCCAGCAGTCCCCTCCTCGCTGCTAACTATGGCTACACCTTC.

J is TRBJ2-3 and V is TRBV5-5; D ambiguous. The V gene's germline CDR1 is SGHKS and CDR2 YYEKEE (reference sequence). The V end lost 1 base, the J end lost 6 bases, and 15 bases lay between the germline ends. The CDR3 sequence is 15 residues long. The CDR3 coding sequence is TGTGCCAGCAGCTTGACGGGTTCTCCTGGGGATACGCAGTATTTT. It encodes CASSLTGSPGDTQYF.

The V and J genes are TRBV7-9 and TRBJ2-3; D is undetermined. V gave up 1 base and J gave up 5 bases, with 7 bases separating them. Germline loops: CDR1 SEHNR, CDR2 FQNEAQ (reference sequence). CDR3 length: 13 residues. CDR3 in amino acids: CASSLGLGDTQYF. DNA of the CDR3: TGTGCCAGCAGCTTAGGACTCGGAGATACGCAGTATTTT.

The genes are TRBV5-1 and TRBJ2-7; tentatively, D is TRBD1 (6 bases). Germline loops: CDR1 SGHRS, CDR2 YFSETQ. Trimming cost V 2 bases and J 5 bases, with 8 bases left between them. This CDR3 spans 12 amino acids. The CDR3 protein is CASSLQGHEQYF. The CDR3 DNA reads TGCGCCAGCAGCTTACAGGGCCACGAGCAGTACTTC.

The chain carries TRBV28 and TRBJ1-5; TRBD1 aligns across 10 bases. The length of the CDR3 is 14 residues. V dropped 3 bases and J dropped 6; count of bases not matched to a gene: 2. In germline, CDR1 is MDHEN, CDR2 SYDVKM. CDR3 sequence reads: CASSFRDRGQPQHF. The CDR3 DNA reads TGTGCCAGCAGTTTTCGGGACAGGGGTCAGCCCCAGCATTTT.

The chain joins TRBV4-2 to TRBJ2-5; 10 bases are a match to TRBD1. Gene TRBJ2-7 matches the end of the DNA better, so the J call may be wrong. Germline assignment: CDR1 LGHNA and CDR2 YNFKEQ. The CDR3 loop spans 15 amino acids. This CDR3 reads CASSPDRGPSYEQYF. The CDR3 DNA reads TGTGCCAGCAGCCCAGACAGGGGGCCCTCCTACGAGCAGTACTTC.

This clone was detected only a few times. The chain couples TRBV9 to TRBJ2-4; D ambiguous. CDR3 length: 12 residues. V gave up 5 bases and J gave up 1 base, with 4 bases separating them. The germline gives CDR1 SGDLS, CDR2 YYNGEE. The CDR3 sequence: CASRRAKNIQYF. DNA for the CDR3: TGTGCCAGCAGGAGGGCCAAAAACATTCAGTACTTC. The entire variable domain, with the rest obtained from reference TRBV9 and TRBJ2-4, is as follows: DSGVTQTPKHLITATGQRVTLRCSPRSGDLSVYWYQQSLDQGLQFLIQYYNGEERAKGNILERFSAQQFPDLHSELNLSSLELGDSALYFCASRRAKNIQYFGAGTRLSVL.

In this sample, this clone turned up once. Its ends do not fully match the called genes, so a read error is possible. The CDR3 region has the DNA TGCGCCAGCAGCTCGGGACTAGCGAATACCGGGGAGCTGTTTTTT. Translated, it gives CASSSGLANTGELFF. V usage is TRBV5-1 and J usage is TRBJ2-2; the match to TRBD2 covers 10 bases. Germline CDR1 SGHRS, CDR2 YFSETQ. The CDR3 is 15 residues long.

The chain employs TRBV11-2 and TRBJ1-1, with TRBD1 as a possible D gene (6 bases). Looked up from germline, CDR1 is SGHAT and CDR2 is FQNNGV. CDR3 size: 16 residues. Trimming pared 5 bases from V and 1 base from J, leaving 17 bases between. The CDR3, as DNA: TGTGCCAGCAGCCCGGGGACACTAACGCGGAACACTGAAGCTTTCTTT. Translation gives CASSPGTLTRNTEAFF. Using reference TRBV11-2 and TRBJ1-1 for the parts outside the CDR3, the full variable domain is EAGVAQSPRYKIIEKRQSVAFWCNPISGHATLYWYQQILGQGPKLLIQFQNNGVVDDSQLPKDRFSAERLKGVDSTLKIQPAKLEDSAVYLCASSPGTLTRNTEAFFGQGTRLTVV.

The CDR3 coding sequence is TGTGCCAGTAGTAGGGTGGGGGGCGGCTATGGCTACACCTTC. This translates into CASSRVGGGYGYTF. This chain connects TRBV19 to TRBJ1-2, with D maybe TRBD1 (6 bases). This CDR3 has 14 amino acids. Trimming cost V 4 bases and J 4 bases, with 13 bases left between them. Germline assignment: CDR1 LNHDA and CDR2 SQIVND (reference sequence).

The chain uses TRBV5-4 and TRBJ1-3; D perhaps matches TRBD1 (6 bases). The CDR3 length is 16 residues. Germline-derived CDR1 and CDR2 are SGHNT and YYREEE (reference sequence). The ends were cut back, 0 bases at V and 0 bases at J, with 10 bases in the middle. CDR3 bases: TGTGCCAGCAGCTTGGGGGGGGGCAGCTCTGGAAACACCATATATTTT. Translation gives CASSLGGGSSGNTIYF.

As concerns this clone: This specimen includes other DNA sequences encoding the same CDR3. The chain links TRBV27 to TRBJ2-7, with a possible D match to TRBD2 (6 bases). V was shortened by 0 bases and J by 6 bases, with 9 bases between the two germline ends. Germline CDR1 is MNHEY and CDR2 is SMNVEV (reference sequence). The CDR3 length is 13 residues. The CDR3: CASSLSWGGEQYF. CDR3 coding DNA: TGTGCCAGCAGTTTATCGTGGGGAGGCGAGCAGTACTTC.

The CDR3, as DNA: TGTGCCAGCACCAAGACAAGTGACGGGTATGGCTACACCTTC. Translation gives CASTKTSDGYGYTF. The chain combines TRBV6-5 with TRBJ1-2; D gene unclear. Germline V lookup: CDR1 MNHEY, CDR2 SVGAGI. The CDR3 contains 14 residues. V was cut by 7 bases and J by 5 bases, with 17 bases left in between.

The chain uses TRBV5-1 and TRBJ2-5, with 10 bases fitting TRBD2. Germline V gene lookup returns CDR1 SGHRS and CDR2 YFSETQ. With V trimmed by 0 bases and J by 5 bases, 10 bases remained unmatched. CDR3 length: 17 residues. CDR3 loop: CASSLGLAGVDGETQYF. In DNA, the CDR3 is TGCGCCAGCAGCTTGGGGCTAGCGGGAGTGGATGGGGAGACCCAGTACTTC.

This chain connects TRBV25-1 to TRBJ2-1, with a weak D call TRBD1 (6 bases). Trimming removed 11 bases at V and 3 bases at J, with 14 bases between. This CDR3 is 13 amino acids long. Germline CDR1 reads MGHDK; CDR2 reads SYGVNS. CDR3 nucleotide sequence: TGTGCCGCCCAGGGGCTTAACTACAATGAGCAGTTCTTC. This sequence encodes CAAQGLNYNEQFF. Looking up the rest from reference TRBV25-1 and TRBJ2-1 gives the full variable domain: EADIYQTPRYLVIGTGKKITLECSQTMGHDKMYWYQQDPGMELHLIHYSYGVNSTEKGDLSSESTVSRIRTEHFPLTLESARPSHTSQYLCAAQGLNYNEQFFGPGTRLTVL.

This clone has only one observation. The chain carries TRBV19 and TRBJ2-2; D is uncertain. Deletions cut 6 bases from V and 1 base from J, with 18 bases between. The CDR3 covers 17 residues. Germline assignment: CDR1 LNHDA and CDR2 SQIVND (reference sequence). CDR3 loop: CASSHPGWPVNTGELFF. CDR3 nucleotide sequence: TGTGCCAGTAGCCACCCTGGGTGGCCGGTGAACACCGGGGAGCTGTTTTTT.

The chain links TRBV27 to TRBJ2-1, with 8 nucleotides matching TRBD2. The CDR3 has 17 amino acids. Trimming removed 1 base from V and 1 base from J; junction bases left unmatched: 6. Germline assignment: CDR1 MNHEY and CDR2 SMNVEV (reference sequence). CDR3 in amino acids: CASSLFGLAGSYNEQFF. Here the CDR3 DNA reads TGTGCCAGCAGTTTATTCGGGCTAGCGGGTTCCTACAATGAGCAGTTCTTC.

The chain couples TRBV19 to TRBJ2-2, with 8 bases fitting TRBD2. The CDR3 loop spans 17 amino acids. In germline, CDR1 is LNHDA, CDR2 SQIVND (reference sequence). V lost 4 bases and J lost 3; bases outside the gene matches: 10. The CDR3 here is CASSTSGGGRDTGELFF. The CDR3, as DNA: TGTGCCAGTAGTACCTCCGGCGGGGGGCGGGACACCGGGGAGCTGTTTTTT.

V usage is TRBV9 and J usage is TRBJ1-3; D is uncertain. Trimming removed 6 bases from V and 4 bases from J, with 11 bases in between. Germline CDR1 and CDR2: SGDLS and YYNGEE. This CDR3 comprises 13 residues. This CDR3 reads CASNEGFGNTIYF. CDR3 nucleotides: TGTGCCAGCAACGAGGGTTTCGGAAACACCATATATTTT.

The chain recombines TRBV2 with TRBJ2-6, with D possibly being TRBD1 (5 bases). V lost 5 bases, J lost 0 bases, and 11 bases lay in between. This CDR3 is built from 16 residues. CDR1 and CDR2 from the germline V gene are SNHLY and FYNNEI. The CDR3 sequence is CASSLQDLSGANVLTF. CDR3 DNA sequence: TGTGCCAGCAGTCTACAGGACCTCTCTGGGGCCAACGTCCTGACTTTC.

This chain links TRBV10-1 with TRBJ2-2; 10 bases are a match to TRBD1. CDR1 and CDR2 (germline): WNHNN, SYGVQD (reference sequence). V gave up 6 bases and J gave up 5 bases; unmatched junction bases: 3. This CDR3 is built from 14 residues. As DNA, the CDR3 is TGCGCCAGCAGGGGGACAGGGGATACCGGGGAGCTGTTTTTT. Its translation is CASRGTGDTGELFF.